The clone carrying this TCR beta chain was observed a few times. CDR3 size: 15 residues. Germline CDR1 is MGHDK and CDR2 is SYGVNS. Trimming removed 4 bases at V and 6 bases at J, with 19 bases between. TCRdb re-derived calls from the RT-PCR reads in MiXCR, one entry per CDR3 protein. The table lists more than 550,000 distinct CDR3 sequences, 14% of them singletons. This chain uses TRBV25-1 with TRBJ2-7; D perhaps matches TRBD2 (5 bases). This clonotype originated in a female donor in good health, serving as a healthy control. Sample: memory CD4+ T cells from blood. The CDR3 spells CASSGGLSSSGEQYF. For the CDR3, the DNA is TGTGCCAGCAGTGGAGGACTTTCCTCTTCTGGCGAGCAGTACTTC.